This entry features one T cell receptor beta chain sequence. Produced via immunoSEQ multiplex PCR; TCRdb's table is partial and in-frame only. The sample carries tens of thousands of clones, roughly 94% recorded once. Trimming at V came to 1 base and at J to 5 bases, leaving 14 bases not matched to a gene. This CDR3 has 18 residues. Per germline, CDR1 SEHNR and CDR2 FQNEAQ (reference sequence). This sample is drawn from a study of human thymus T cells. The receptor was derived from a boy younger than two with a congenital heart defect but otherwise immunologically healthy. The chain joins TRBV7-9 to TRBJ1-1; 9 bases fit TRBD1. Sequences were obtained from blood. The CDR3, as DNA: TGTGCCAGCAGCTTAGTTCTGGGAAGACAGGGGGAAAGGACTGAAGCTTTCTTT. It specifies CASSLVLGRQGERTEAFF.